Listed below are T cell receptor beta chains from one sample, sequenced in a study of Ad26.COV2.S vaccination and SARS-CoV-2 variants. The assay was immunoSEQ multiplex PCR, and TCRdb's table has in-frame clones only and misses some. The profile shows a few hundred thousand clones, roughly 88% of them singletons. The material sequenced was peripheral blood, taken in a trial of Ad26.COV2.S vaccine versus placebo. The receptors shown here come from a person between 18 and 60 years old who received the Ad26.COV2.S COVID-19 vaccine or a placebo. Both conserved end residues are part of each CDR3. The D gene is left open where the match is weak. The listing skips clone size in some rows; elsewhere it reads once, few, many or a size class.

14	TRBV11-3	TRBJ1-1	.	.	CASSAGGGNTEAFF	TGTGCCAGCAGCGCGGGAGGGGGGAACACTGAAGCTTTCTTT
19	TRBV20-1	TRBJ2-2	.	TRBD2	CSASFVTSGSPANTGELFF	TGCAGTGCTAGTTTCGTCACTAGCGGGAGTCCCGCGAACACCGGGGAGCTGTTTTTT
14	TRBV18	TRBJ1-2	.	.	CASSPPNTVYGYTF	TGTGCCAGCTCACCACCAAACACGGTGTATGGCTACACCTTC
13	TRBV10-3	TRBJ2-2	.	.	CAISERLAGELFF	TGTGCCATCAGTGAGAGGCTGGCCGGGGAGCTGTTTTTT
10	TRBV6-2/TRBV6-3	TRBJ1-1	.	.	CASSNTEAFF	TGTGCCAGCAGTAACACTGAAGCTTTCTTT
14	TRBV14	TRBJ2-5	once	.	CASSPQGPGETQYF	TGTGCCAGCAGCCCCCAGGGGCCGGGAGAGACCCAGTACTTC
13	TRBV2	TRBJ1-2	.	TRBD1	CARGGTGIYGYTF	TGTGCCAGGGGAGGGACAGGGATCTATGGCTACACCTTC
15	TRBV27	TRBJ1-4	.	TRBD1	CASSLDRAANEKLFF	TGTGCCAGCAGTTTAGACAGGGCGGCTAATGAAAAACTGTTTTTT
13	TRBV10-2	TRBJ1-2	.	.	CASSESAGNGYTF	TGCGCCAGCAGTGAGTCGGCAGGGAATGGCTACACCTTC
13	TRBV6-5	TRBJ1-3	.	.	CASSYQAGNTIYF	TGTGCCAGCAGTTACCAGGCTGGAAACACCATATATTTT
15	TRBV28	TRBJ2-5	.	TRBD1	CASRSGTGVPETQYF	TGTGCCAGCAGGTCCGGGACAGGGGTCCCGGAGACCCAGTACTTC
15	TRBV10-2	TRBJ2-2	.	TRBD2	CASSVAGGGTGELFF	TGCGCCAGCAGTGTAGCGGGAGGGGGGACCGGGGAGCTGTTTTTT
13	TRBV5-1	TRBJ1-1	.	.	CASRGQANTEAFF	TGCGCCAGCAGGGGCCAGGCGAACACTGAAGCTTTCTTT
15	TRBV18	TRBJ2-1	.	.	CASSPEYAGGNEQFF	TGTGCCAGCTCACCAGAGTATGCGGGCGGCAATGAGCAGTTCTTC
15	TRBV5-1	TRBJ2-5	.	.	CASSSGVGVQETQYF	TGCGCCAGCAGCTCAGGCGTCGGGGTGCAAGAGACCCAGTACTTC
15	TRBV5-1	TRBJ1-3	.	.	CASSLTHGSGNTIYF	TGCGCCAGCAGCTTGACCCACGGCTCTGGAAACACCATATATTTT
15	TRBV4-2	TRBJ1-5	.	TRBD1	CASSQEGQFNQPQHF	TGTGCCAGCAGCCAAGAGGGACAGTTCAATCAGCCCCAGCATTTT
14	TRBV5-6	TRBJ2-7	.	.	CASSLGLGAYEQYF	TGTGCCAGCAGCTTGGGGTTGGGGGCCTACGAGCAGTACTTC
14	TRBV29-1	TRBJ2-1	.	TRBD2	CSVLYSGGNNEQFF	TGCAGCGTGCTTTATAGCGGGGGTAACAATGAGCAGTTCTTC
14	TRBV19	TRBJ1-2	.	TRBD1	CASSDRARSYGYTF	TGTGCCAGTAGTGACAGGGCGCGCAGCTATGGCTACACCTTC
13	TRBV2	TRBJ1-2	.	.	CASSEDNRYGYTF	TGTGCCAGCAGTGAGGACAATCGCTATGGCTACACCTTC
13	TRBV11-2	TRBJ1-2	.	.	CASSLGGAYGYTF	TGTGCCAGCAGCTTAGGGGGGGCCTATGGCTACACCTTC
14	TRBV21-1	TRBJ2-4	.	.	CASRTLNTKNIQYF	TGTGCCAGCAGGACACTGAATACCAAAAACATTCAGTACTTC